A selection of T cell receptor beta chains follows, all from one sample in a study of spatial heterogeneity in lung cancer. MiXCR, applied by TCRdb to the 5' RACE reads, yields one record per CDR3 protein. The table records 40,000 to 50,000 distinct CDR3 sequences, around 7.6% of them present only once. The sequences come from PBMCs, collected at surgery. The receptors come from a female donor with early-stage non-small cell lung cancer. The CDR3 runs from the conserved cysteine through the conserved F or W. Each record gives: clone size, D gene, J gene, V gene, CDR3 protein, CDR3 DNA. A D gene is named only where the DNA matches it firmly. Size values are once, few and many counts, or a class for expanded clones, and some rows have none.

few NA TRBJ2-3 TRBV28 CASSLGPGGTTDTQYF TGTGCCAGCAGTTTGGGACCGGGGGGCACCACAGATACGCAGTATTTT
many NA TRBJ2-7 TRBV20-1 CSARSGLLSYEQYF TGCAGTGCTAGATCCGGACTGCTCTCCTACGAGCAGTACTTC
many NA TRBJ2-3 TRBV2 CASSTGAGGSADTQYF TGTGCCAGCAGCACAGGGGCCGGGGGAAGCGCAGATACGCAGTATTTT
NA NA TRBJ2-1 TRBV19 CASSSWTDNEQFF TGTGCCAGTAGTAGTTGGACAGACAATGAGCAGTTCTTC
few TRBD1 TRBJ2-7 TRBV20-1 CSAHFQGASYEQYF TGCAGTGCTCACTTCCAGGGGGCGAGCTACGAGCAGTACTTC
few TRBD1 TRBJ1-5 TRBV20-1 CSAKKTGANQPQHF TGCAGTGCTAAGAAGACAGGGGCAAATCAGCCCCAGCATTTT
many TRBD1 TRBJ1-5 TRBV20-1 CSARDRDRLLLGNQPQHF TGCAGTGCTAGAGATCGGGACAGGCTTCTCCTTGGCAATCAGCCCCAGCATTTT
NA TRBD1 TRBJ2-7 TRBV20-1 CSARGWDRGYEQYF TGCAGTGCTAGAGGGTGGGACAGGGGCTACGAGCAGTACTTC
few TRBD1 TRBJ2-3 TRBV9 CASSTGQGFMGDTQYF TGTGCCAGCAGCACGGGACAGGGGTTCATGGGAGATACGCAGTATTTT
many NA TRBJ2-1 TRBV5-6 CASSLWGNYNEQFF TGTGCCAGCAGCTTGTGGGGTAACTACAATGAGCAGTTCTTC